This T cell receptor (beta chain) appears in the sequencing data of a study of vaccination effects on CD4 cells after COVID-19. CDR1 is SGHRS, CDR2 YFSETQ, per germline. Trimming at V came to 0 bases and at J to 7 bases, leaving 2 bases not matched to a gene. CDR3 length: 14 residues. This clone was seen only a few times. Its antigen is currently unknown. Sequencing was preceded by expansion of antigen-specific CD4+ T cells with viral peptide pools in the ViraFEST assay. The culture ran for 10 days before CD4+ T cells were isolated. Vaccine recipients, nucleocapsid antibody negative, had no prior SARS-CoV-2 infection. Cultures used more than 1.5 million PBMC per well, roughly 9.8 IU/ml IL-2 and around 9.7 ug/ml peptides. Cultures got half-medium changes with IL-2 on days 3 and 7. Using immunoSEQ multiplex PCR, the repertoire was profiled, and TCRdb retains in-frame clones only, with some absent. This table has 65,000 to 90,000 clones, 78% appearing once.

General study findings and limits: Of the vaccine-induced clones from healthy vaccinees, merely 1 of 255 recognized common cold coronaviruses as well.

The starting material was CD4+ T cells from PBMCs cultured with SARS-CoV-2 spike peptides, obtained before COVID-19 vaccination. The gene calls are TRBV5-1 and TRBJ2-1; 9 positions match TRBD1. The sequence came from a human donor who received a COVID-19 vaccine. The CDR3 sequence is CASSLETGGNEQFF. CDR3 nucleotide sequence: TGCGCCAGCAGCTTGGAGACAGGGGGGAATGAGCAGTTCTTC. The full variable domain, in which reference TRBV5-1 and TRBJ2-1 provide the parts outside the CDR3, is KAGVTQTPRYLIKTRGQQVTLSCSPISGHRSVSWYQQTPGQGLQFLFEYFSETQRNKGNFPGRFSGRQFSNSRSEMNVSTLELGDSALYLCASSLETGGNEQFFGPGTRLTVL.